Listed below are T cell receptor beta chains from one sample, sequenced in a study of T cells in Graves' hyperthyroidism and ophthalmopathy. TCRdb passed the multiplex PCR reads through MiXCR, listing each CDR3 protein once. The data show fewer than 110,000 distinct CDR3 sequences, over 45% seen once. The sequencing input was blood. These receptors all stem from a man between 40 and 49 years old with Graves' hyperthyroidism. Each CDR3 is given with its conserved first and last residue. The D gene is left open where the match is weak. Clone size is not always given. Where it is, it says once, few, many or a class for expanded clones.

d_call clone_size j_call v_call cdr3_nt cdr3_aa
- many TRBJ1-5 TRBV2 TGTGCCAGCAGTCTTATTAGCAATCAGCCCCAGCATTTT CASSLISNQPQHF
- - TRBJ1-1 TRBV20-1 TGCAGTGCTAGGGGGGTTAGCGGGCGCACTGAAGCTTTCTTT CSARGVSGRTEAFF
- many TRBJ1-2 TRBV14 TGTGCCAGCAGCGCGTACCGGACGTATGGCTACACCTTC CASSAYRTYGYTF
- - TRBJ2-3 TRBV7-3 TGTGCCAGCAGCACCCTGGCTAGCACAGATACGCAGTATTTT CASSTLASTDTQYF
- many TRBJ2-7 TRBV5-1 TGCGCCAGCAGCTTGGAAACAGGTAGGAGCTACGAGCAGTACTTC CASSLETGRSYEQYF
- many TRBJ2-3 TRBV7-2 TGTGCCAGCAGCTTAGATGGCGCTAGCACAGATACGCAGTATTTT CASSLDGASTDTQYF
- many TRBJ1-1 TRBV6-6 TGTGCCAGCAGCCCCGGCGGGGATGAAGCTTTCTTT CASSPGGDEAFF
- many TRBJ1-6 TRBV28 TGTGCCAGCAGTTGGGGAAGGGGTAATTCACCCCTCCACTTT CASSWGRGNSPLHF
- - TRBJ2-1 TRBV2 TGTGCCAGCAGATCCACCCTCGGGGGTGAGCAGTTCTTC CASRSTLGGEQFF
- many TRBJ2-3 TRBV29-1 TGCAGCGTTGACAGCGGCACAGATACGCAGTATTTT CSVDSGTDTQYF
TRBD1 few TRBJ1-4 TRBV6-1 TGTGCCAGCAGGCGGACAGGAGCAACTAATGAAAAACTGTTTTTT CASRRTGATNEKLFF
- many TRBJ1-2 TRBV12-3/TRBV12-4 TGTGCCAGCAGCGAATGGGGCGGGGGGGAGACGGATGGCTACACCTTC CASSEWGGGETDGYTF
- many TRBJ1-1 TRBV10-3 TGTGCCATCAGTGAGCTTGACACTGAAGCTTTCTTT CAISELDTEAFF
- once TRBJ1-5 TRBV20-1 TGCAGTGCTAGAGACGCGGGGCCTACGTATAGCAATCAGCCCCAGCATTTT CSARDAGPTYSNQPQHF
TRBD1 - TRBJ1-2 TRBV7-9 TGTGCCAGCAGCCCCGAGGGACAGGGGGCGAGTGGCTACACCTTC CASSPEGQGASGYTF
TRBD1 many TRBJ1-6 TRBV7-2 TGTGCCAGCAGTCAAAGGACAGGAAGGTCTGGGCGACCCCTCCACTTT CASSQRTGRSGRPLHF